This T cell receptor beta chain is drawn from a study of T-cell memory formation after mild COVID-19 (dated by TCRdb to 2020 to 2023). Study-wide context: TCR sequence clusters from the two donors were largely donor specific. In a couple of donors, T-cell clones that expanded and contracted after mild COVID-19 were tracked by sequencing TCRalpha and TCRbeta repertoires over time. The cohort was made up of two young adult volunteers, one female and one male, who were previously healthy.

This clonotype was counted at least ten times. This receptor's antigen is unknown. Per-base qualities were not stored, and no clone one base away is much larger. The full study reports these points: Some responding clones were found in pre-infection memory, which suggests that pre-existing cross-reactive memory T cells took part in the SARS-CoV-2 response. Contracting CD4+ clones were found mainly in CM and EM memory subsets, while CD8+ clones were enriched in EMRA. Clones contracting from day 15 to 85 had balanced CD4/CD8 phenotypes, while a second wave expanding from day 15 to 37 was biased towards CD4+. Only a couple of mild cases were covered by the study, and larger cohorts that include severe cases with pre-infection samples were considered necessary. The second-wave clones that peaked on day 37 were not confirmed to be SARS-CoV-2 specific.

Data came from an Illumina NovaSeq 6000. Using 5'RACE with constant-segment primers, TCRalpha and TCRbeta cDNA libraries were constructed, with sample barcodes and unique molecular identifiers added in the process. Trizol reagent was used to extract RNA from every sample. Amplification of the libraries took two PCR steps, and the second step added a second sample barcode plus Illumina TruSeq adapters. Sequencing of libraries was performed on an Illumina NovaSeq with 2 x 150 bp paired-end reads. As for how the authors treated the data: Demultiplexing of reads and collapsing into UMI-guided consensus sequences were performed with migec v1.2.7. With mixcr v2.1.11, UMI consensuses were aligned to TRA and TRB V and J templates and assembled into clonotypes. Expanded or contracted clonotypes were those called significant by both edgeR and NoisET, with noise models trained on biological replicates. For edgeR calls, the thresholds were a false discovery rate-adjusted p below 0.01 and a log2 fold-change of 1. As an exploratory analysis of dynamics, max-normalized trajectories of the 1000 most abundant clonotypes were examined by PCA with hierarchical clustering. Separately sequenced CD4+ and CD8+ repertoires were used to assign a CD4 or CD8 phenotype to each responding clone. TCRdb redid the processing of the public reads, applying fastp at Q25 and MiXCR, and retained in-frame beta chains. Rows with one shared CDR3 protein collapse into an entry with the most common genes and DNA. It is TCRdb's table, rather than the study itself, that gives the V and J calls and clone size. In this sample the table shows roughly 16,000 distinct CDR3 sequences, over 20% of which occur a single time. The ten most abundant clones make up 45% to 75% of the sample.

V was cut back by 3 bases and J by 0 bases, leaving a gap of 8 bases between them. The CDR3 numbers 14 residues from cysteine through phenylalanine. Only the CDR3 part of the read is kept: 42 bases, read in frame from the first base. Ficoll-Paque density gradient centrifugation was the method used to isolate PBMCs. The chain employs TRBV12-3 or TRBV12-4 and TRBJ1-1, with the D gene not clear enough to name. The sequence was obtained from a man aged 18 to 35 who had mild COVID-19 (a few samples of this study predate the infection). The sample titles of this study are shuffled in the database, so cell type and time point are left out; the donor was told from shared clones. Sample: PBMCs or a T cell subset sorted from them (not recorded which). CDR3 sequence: CASSLTAMNTEAFF. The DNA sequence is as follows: TGTGCCAGCAGTTTGACGGCCATGAACACTGAAGCTTTCTTT.